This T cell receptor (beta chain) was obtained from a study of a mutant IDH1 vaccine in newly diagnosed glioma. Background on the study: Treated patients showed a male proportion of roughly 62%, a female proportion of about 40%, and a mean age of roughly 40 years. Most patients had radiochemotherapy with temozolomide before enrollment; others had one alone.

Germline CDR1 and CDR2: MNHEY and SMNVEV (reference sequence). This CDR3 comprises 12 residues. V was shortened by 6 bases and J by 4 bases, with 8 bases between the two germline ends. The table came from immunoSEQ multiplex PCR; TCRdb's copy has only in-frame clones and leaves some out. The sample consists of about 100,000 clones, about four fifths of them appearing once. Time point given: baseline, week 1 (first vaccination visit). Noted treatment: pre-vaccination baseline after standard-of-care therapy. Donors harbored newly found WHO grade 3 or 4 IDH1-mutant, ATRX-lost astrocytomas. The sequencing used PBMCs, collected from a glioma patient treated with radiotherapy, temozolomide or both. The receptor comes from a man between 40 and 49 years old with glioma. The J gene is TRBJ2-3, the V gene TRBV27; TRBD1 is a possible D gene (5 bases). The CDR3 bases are TGTGCCAGCAGGCAGGGCCCAGATACGCAGTATTTT. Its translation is CASRQGPDTQYF.